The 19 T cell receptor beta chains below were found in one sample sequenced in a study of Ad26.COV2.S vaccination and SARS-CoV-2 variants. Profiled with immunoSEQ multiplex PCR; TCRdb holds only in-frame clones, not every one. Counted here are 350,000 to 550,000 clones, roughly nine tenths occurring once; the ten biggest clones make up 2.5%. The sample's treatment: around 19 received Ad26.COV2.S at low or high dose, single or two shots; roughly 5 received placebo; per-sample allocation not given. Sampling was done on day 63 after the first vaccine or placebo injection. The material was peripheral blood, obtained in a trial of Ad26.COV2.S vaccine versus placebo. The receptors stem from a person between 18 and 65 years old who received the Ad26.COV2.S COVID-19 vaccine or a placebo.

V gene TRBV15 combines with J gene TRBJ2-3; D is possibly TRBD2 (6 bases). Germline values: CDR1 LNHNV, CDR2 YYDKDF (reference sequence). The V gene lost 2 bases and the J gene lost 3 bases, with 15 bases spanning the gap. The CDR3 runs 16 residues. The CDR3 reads CATSRRDLEGTDTQYF. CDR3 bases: TGTGCCACCAGCAGAAGGGACCTGGAGGGGACAGATACGCAGTATTTT. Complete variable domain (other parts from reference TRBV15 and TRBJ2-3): DAMVIQNPRYQVTQFGKPVTLSCSQTLNHNVMYWYQQKSSQAPKLLFHYYDKDFNNEADTPDNFQSRRPNTSFCFLDIRSPGLGDTAMYLCATSRRDLEGTDTQYFGPGTRLTVL.

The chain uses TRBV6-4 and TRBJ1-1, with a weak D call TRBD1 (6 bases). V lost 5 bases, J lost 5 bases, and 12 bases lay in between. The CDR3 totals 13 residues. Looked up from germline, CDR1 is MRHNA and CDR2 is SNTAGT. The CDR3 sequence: CASSYRVGTEAFF. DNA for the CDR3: TGTGCCAGCAGTTACAGGGTGGGGACTGAAGCTTTCTTT.

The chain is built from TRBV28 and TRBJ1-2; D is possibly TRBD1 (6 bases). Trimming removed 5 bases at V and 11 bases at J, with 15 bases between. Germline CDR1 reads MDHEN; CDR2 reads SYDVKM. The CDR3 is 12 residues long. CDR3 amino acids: CASSAYNRVYTF. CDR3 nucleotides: TGTGCCAGCAGTGCATACAACAGGGTATACACCTTC.

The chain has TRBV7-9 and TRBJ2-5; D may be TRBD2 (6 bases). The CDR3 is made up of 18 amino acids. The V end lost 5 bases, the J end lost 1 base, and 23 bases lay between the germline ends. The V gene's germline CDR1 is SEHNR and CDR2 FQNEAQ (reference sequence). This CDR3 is CASSLSRGARRTQETQYF. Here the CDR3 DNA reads TGTGCCAGCAGCCTTAGTCGCGGGGCAAGGCGAACCCAAGAGACCCAGTACTTC.

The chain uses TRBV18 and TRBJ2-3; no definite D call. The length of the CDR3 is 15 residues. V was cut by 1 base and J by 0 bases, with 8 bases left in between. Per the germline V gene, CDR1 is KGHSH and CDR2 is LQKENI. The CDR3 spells CASSPLTASTDTQYF. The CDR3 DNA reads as TGTGCCAGCTCACCACTTACTGCTAGCACAGATACGCAGTATTTT.

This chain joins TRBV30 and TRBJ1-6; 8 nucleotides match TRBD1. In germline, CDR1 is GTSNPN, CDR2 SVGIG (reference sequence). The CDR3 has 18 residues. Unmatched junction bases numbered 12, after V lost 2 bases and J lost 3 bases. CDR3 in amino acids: CAWSSSRDRRIYNSPLHF. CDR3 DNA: TGTGCCTGGAGTAGCTCCCGGGACAGGAGAATCTATAATTCACCCCTCCACTTT.

CDR3 nucleotides: TGTGCCTGGAGTAGATGGGAGGGAGAGACCCAGTACTTC. This gives the protein CAWSRWEGETQYF. V gene TRBV30 combines with J gene TRBJ2-5; 7 bases match TRBD2. This CDR3 has 13 residues. Per the germline V gene, CDR1 is GTSNPN and CDR2 is SVGIG (reference sequence). V dropped 2 bases and J dropped 4; count of bases not matched to a gene: 4.

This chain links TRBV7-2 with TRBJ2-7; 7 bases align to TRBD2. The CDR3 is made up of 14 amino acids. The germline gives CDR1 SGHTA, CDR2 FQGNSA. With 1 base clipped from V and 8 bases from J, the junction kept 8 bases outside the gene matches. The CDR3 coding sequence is TGTGCCAGCAGCTTAGGACTAGCAGTGGGGAAGCAGTACGTC. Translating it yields CASSLGLAVGKQYV.

The CDR3: CASSLRGTGELFF. The CDR3 region has the DNA TGTGCCAGCAGTCTCCGTGGAACCGGGGAGCTGTTTTTT. The gene calls are TRBV12-3 or TRBV12-4 and TRBJ2-2; D is ambiguous. The V end lost 5 bases, the J end lost 5 bases, and 9 bases lay between the germline ends. CDR3 size: 13 residues.

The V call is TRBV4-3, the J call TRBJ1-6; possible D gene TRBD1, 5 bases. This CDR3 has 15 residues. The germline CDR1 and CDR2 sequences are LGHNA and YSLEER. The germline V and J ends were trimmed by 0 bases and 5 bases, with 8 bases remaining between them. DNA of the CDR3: TGCGCCAGCAGCCAAGAAGGGGCCCATAATTCACCCCTCCACTTT. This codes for CASSQEGAHNSPLHF.

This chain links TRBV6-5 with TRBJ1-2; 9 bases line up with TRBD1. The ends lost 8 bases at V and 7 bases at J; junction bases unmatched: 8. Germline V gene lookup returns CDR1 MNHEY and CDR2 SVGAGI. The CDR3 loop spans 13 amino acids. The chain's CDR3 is CASQKQGARGYTF. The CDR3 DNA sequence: TGTGCCAGCCAGAAACAGGGGGCACGTGGCTACACCTTC.

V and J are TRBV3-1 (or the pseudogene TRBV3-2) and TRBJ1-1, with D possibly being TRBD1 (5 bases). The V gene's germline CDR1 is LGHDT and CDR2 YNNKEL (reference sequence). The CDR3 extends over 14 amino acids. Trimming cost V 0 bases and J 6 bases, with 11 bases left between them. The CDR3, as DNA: TGTGCCAGCAGCCAAGAATTTTTGGGGGCTGAAGCTTTCTTT. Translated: CASSQEFLGAEAFF.

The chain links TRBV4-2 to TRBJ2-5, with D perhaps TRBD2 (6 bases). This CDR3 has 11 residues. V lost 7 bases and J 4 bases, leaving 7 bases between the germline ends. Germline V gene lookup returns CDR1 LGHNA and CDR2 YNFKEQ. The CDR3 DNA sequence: TGTGCCAGCAACGGGGGAGAGACCCAGTACTTC. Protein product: CASNGGETQYF.

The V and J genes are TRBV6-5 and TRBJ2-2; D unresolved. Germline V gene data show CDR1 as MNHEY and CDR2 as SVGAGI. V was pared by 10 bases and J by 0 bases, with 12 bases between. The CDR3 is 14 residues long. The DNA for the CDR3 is TGTGCCATCAATCTGAGTGCGAACACCGGGGAGCTGTTTTTT. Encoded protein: CAINLSANTGELFF.

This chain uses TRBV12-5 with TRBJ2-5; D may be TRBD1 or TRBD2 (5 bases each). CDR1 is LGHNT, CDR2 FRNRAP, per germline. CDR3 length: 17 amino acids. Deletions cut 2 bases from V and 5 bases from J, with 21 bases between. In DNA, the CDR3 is TGTGCTAGTGGTTTGACCTACCGGGACCCCCTCGGGGAGACCCAGTACTTC. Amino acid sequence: CASGLTYRDPLGETQYF.

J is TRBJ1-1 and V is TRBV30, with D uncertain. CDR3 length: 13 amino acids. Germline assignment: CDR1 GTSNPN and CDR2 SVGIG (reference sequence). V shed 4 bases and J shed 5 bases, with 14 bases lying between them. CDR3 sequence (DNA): TGTGCCTGGACTCGTGGGGAGTGGACTGAAGCTTTCTTT. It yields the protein CAWTRGEWTEAFF.

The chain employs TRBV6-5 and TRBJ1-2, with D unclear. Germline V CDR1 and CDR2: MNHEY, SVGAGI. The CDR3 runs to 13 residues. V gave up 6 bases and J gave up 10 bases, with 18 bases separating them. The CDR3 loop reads CASRRPSGRDYTF. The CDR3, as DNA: TGTGCCAGCAGACGGCCCTCTGGCCGGGACTACACCTTC.

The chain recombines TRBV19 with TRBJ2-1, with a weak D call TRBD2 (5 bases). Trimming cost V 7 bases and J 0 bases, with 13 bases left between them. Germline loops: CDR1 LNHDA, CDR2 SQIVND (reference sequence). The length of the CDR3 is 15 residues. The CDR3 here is CASNQRSTSYNEQFF. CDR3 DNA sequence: TGTGCCAGTAATCAGCGGTCGACCTCCTACAATGAGCAGTTCTTC.

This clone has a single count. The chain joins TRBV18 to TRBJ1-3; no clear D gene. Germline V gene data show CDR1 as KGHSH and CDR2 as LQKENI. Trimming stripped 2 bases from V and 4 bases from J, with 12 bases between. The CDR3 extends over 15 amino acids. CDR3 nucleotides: TGTGCCAGCTCACCAATCCTAGCAGAAGGAAACACCATATATTTT. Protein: CASSPILAEGNTIYF.